A single sample is the source of the 12 T cell receptor beta chains below, sequenced in a study of Ad26.COV2.S vaccination and SARS-CoV-2 variants. Assay: immunoSEQ multiplex PCR; the TCRdb copy retains only in-frame clones and omits some. This sample yields roughly 350,000 clones, of which 75% to 90% are seen a single time; under 6% belongs to the top ten. The treatment was: around 19 received Ad26.COV2.S at low or high dose, single or two shots; 5 received placebo; per-sample allocation not given. Day 63 following the first vaccine or placebo injection was when the samples were taken. Source: peripheral blood, taken in a trial of Ad26.COV2.S vaccine versus placebo. Every receptor here comes from a person aged 18-65 years who received the Ad26.COV2.S COVID-19 vaccine or a placebo.

The genes are TRBV5-4 and TRBJ2-1; 7 bases match TRBD1. The CDR3 has 14 residues. After removal of 5 bases from V and 5 bases from J, the junction contained 7 bases not matched to a gene. CDR1 and CDR2 from the germline V gene are SGHNT and YYREEE (reference sequence). The CDR3 region has the DNA TGTGCCAGCAGGTTACAGGGGTTGGACAATGAGCAGTTCTTC. This sequence encodes CASRLQGLDNEQFF. Combining the CDR3 with reference TRBV5-4 and TRBJ2-1 gives the whole variable domain ETGVTQSPTHLIKTRGQQVTLRCSSQSGHNTVSWYQQALGQGPQFIFQYYREEENGRGNFPPRFSGLQFPNYSSELNVNALELDDSALYLCASRLQGLDNEQFFGPGTRLTVL.

J is TRBJ1-4 and V is TRBV9; D not resolved. Trimming took 3 bases from V and 10 from J, leaving 10 bases between them. Germline assignment: CDR1 SGDLS and CDR2 YYNGEE. The CDR3 is 12 residues long. The CDR3 is CASSAQDGKLFF. CDR3 coding DNA: TGTGCCAGCAGCGCACAAGATGGAAAACTGTTTTTT.

This clone turned up a few times. V is TRBV11-2 and J is TRBJ1-1, with 9 bases fitting TRBD1. V lost 5 bases, J lost 10 bases, and 14 bases stayed unmatched. CDR3 size: 15 residues. CDR1 is SGHAT, CDR2 FQNNGV, per germline. Here the CDR3 DNA reads TGTGCCAGCAGCGGCACCGGGACAGGGCCCGGACCAGCTTTCTTT. Amino acids: CASSGTGTGPGPAFF.

The rearrangement uses TRBV6-5 and TRBJ2-5; TRBD1 matches 8 bases. Germline assignment: CDR1 MNHEY and CDR2 SVGAGI. With V trimmed by 6 bases and J by 5 bases, 5 bases remained unmatched. The CDR3 totals 13 residues. CDR3 bases: TGTGCCAGCAGACCAGGGGGCGGGGAGACCCAGTACTTC. It codes for CASRPGGGETQYF.

This sequence joins TRBV25-1 and TRBJ2-7; 7 positions agree with TRBD1. The CDR3 has 13 residues. Germline lookup yields CDR1 MGHDK and CDR2 SYGVNS. The J segment lost 6 bases and the V segment lost 5 bases, leaving 7 bases of the junction unmatched. CDR3 DNA sequence: TGTGCCAGCAGTCGAACGACAGGGAGCGAGCAGTACTTC. Encoded protein: CASSRTTGSEQYF.

J is TRBJ2-5 and V is TRBV6-6, with D perhaps matching TRBD1 or TRBD2 (6 bases each). CDR3 length: 19 residues. From germline, CDR1 is MNHNY and CDR2 SVGAGI (reference sequence). Trimming pared 5 bases from V and 5 bases from J, leaving 30 bases between. CDR3 nucleotide sequence: TGTGCCAGCAGTCCTACATTTAGGGGGGCGGGGAGGATAGGGGAGACCCAGTACTTC. Protein sequence: CASSPTFRGAGRIGETQYF.

The gene calls are TRBV5-4 and TRBJ2-7; the D gene is possibly TRBD1 (6 bases). The V end lost 5 bases, the J end lost 2 bases, and 14 bases lay between the germline ends. Germline assignment: CDR1 SGHNT and CDR2 YYREEE (reference sequence). The CDR3 covers 14 residues. This CDR3 is CASSSGQSAYEQYF. CDR3 nucleotides: TGTGCCAGCAGTTCAGGACAGAGCGCCTACGAGCAGTACTTC.

The gene calls are TRBV25-1 and TRBJ2-3; no clear D. Trimming stripped 4 bases from V and 0 bases from J, with 8 bases between. CDR3 length: 14 residues. Germline CDR1 and CDR2: MGHDK and SYGVNS. DNA of the CDR3: TGTGCCAGCAGTGGCTCCTTTAGCACAGATACGCAGTATTTT. Translating gives CASSGSFSTDTQYF.

This chain connects TRBV3-1 (or the pseudogene TRBV3-2) to TRBJ2-3; either TRBD1 or TRBD2 may fit D (7 bases each). The CDR3 covers 14 residues. The V and J ends lost 5 bases and 6 bases respectively, with 15 bases between them. Germline V gene sequence: CDR1 LGHDT, CDR2 YNNKEL (reference sequence). CDR3 bases: TGTGCCAGCAGCTCCGACAGGGAGGGGGATACGCAGTATTTT. Amino acids: CASSSDREGDTQYF.

The rearrangement links TRBV19 to TRBJ2-7; D is unclear. The V end was cut by 5 bases, the J end by 2 bases, with 13 bases between. This CDR3 has 14 amino acids. The V gene's germline CDR1 is LNHDA and CDR2 SQIVND (reference sequence). The CDR3 nucleotides are TGTGCCAGTAGTCCTAGGCTCTCTCCCTACGAGCAGTACTTC. Its translation: CASSPRLSPYEQYF.

The V call is TRBV4-2, the J call TRBJ1-2, with D unclear. Germline assignment: CDR1 LGHNA and CDR2 YNFKEQ. The CDR3 length is 15 residues. Trimming pared 0 bases from V and 4 bases from J, leaving 12 bases between. The DNA for the CDR3 is TGTGCCAGCAGCCAAGAAGCGTCACAGCGCTATGGCTACACCTTC. Translating gives CASSQEASQRYGYTF.

The gene calls are TRBV28 and TRBJ1-1, with 7 bases aligning to TRBD1. V was pared by 6 bases and J by 6 bases, with 10 bases of the junction left unmatched. The CDR3 extends over 14 amino acids. Germline-derived CDR1 and CDR2 are MDHEN and SYDVKM. The CDR3: CASRPPQGVAEAFF. The CDR3 bases are TGTGCCAGCAGGCCACCTCAGGGGGTCGCTGAAGCTTTCTTT. The full variable domain, its missing parts supplied by reference TRBV28 and TRBJ1-1, is DVKVTQSSRYLVKRTGEKVFLECVQDMDHENMFWYRQDPGLGLRLIYFSYDVKMKEKGDIPEGYSVSREKKERFSLILESASTNQTSMYLCASRPPQGVAEAFFGQGTRLTVV.